This T cell receptor beta chain was retrieved from a study of graft-versus-host responses after intestinal transplantation. On the study more broadly: All of the recipients had induction that used anti-thymocyte globulin, then tacrolimus and steroids for about 3 years.

Generated by immunoSEQ multiplex PCR, the TCRdb table keeps only in-frame clones and is missing some. The sample has approximately 12,000 clones; over 85% are singletons. General observations from the study: Some GvH clones appeared in ileal mucosa or blood before recipient bone marrow. Where graft-donor T cell macrochimerism was present, patients had high graft-versus-host to host-versus-graft clonal ratios in allografts.

This clone was observed a handful of times. The antigen is not known. The receptor comes from a human patient who received an intestinal transplant, so some T cells may come from the graft donor. Sequencing used PBMCs, obtained just under 110 days after intestinal transplant.

The CDR3 nucleotides read TGTGCCAGCAGTTTATACGGAGGGTCCACTGAAGCTTTCTTT. As protein: CASSLYGGSTEAFF. The chain couples TRBV27 to TRBJ1-1; D ambiguous. The CDR3 spans 14 residues. Trimming shortened V by 1 base and J by 4 bases, and 10 bases separated the two germline ends. CDR1 is MNHEY, CDR2 SMNVEV, per germline (reference sequence).